This record covers a single T cell receptor beta chain. Its matching antigen is unknown. From its re-call of the 5' RACE reads, TCRdb lists each CDR3 protein once, without DNA. The clone table shows roughly 300,000 distinct CDR3 sequences, with the ten largest holding over 5%. Blood was drawn at more than 2 ml per donor. The entry originates in a study of monozygotic twins with inflammatory bowel disease. General study findings and limits: No difference in repertoire similarity was seen between concordant and discordant twins, possibly because power was limited. Lower TCRbeta diversity (inverse Simpson) was seen in IBD patients than in healthy co-twins. T cell subtypes that differed could not be told apart.

This CDR3 spans 13 amino acids. Germline CDR1 reads DFQATT; CDR2 reads SNEGSKA (reference sequence). The sequence was obtained from a human donor with ulcerative colitis or Crohn's disease, or a healthy co-twin of an affected twin (not recorded which). The specimen was blood. V gene TRBV20-1 combines with J gene TRBJ2-3; TCRdb's assignment of TRBD1 cannot be checked, as there is no DNA. CDR3 residues: CSARQGGFDTQYF.